The rows below give T cell receptor beta chains drawn from one sample of a study of CD8 T cells in ankylosing spondylitis. TCRdb reanalysed the 5' RACE reads using MiXCR and keeps one entry per CDR3 protein. The table has 650,000 to 800,000 distinct CDR3 sequences, around 20% seen once. Sequences were obtained from blood, either unsorted or a sorted T cell fraction (not recorded which). Receptors were obtained from a male donor with ankylosing spondylitis. The conserved cysteine and the conserved F or W are not part of the CDR3 here.

v_call	j_call	cdr3_aa
TRBV6-2/TRBV6-3	TRBJ2-5	ASSTGTSGWTQY
TRBV4-1	TRBJ2-1	ASSQDYGGRTPYNEQF
TRBV30	TRBJ2-5	AWSDTSGVWTQY
TRBV7-9	TRBJ2-1	ASSPQTGQWPEQF
TRBV21-1	TRBJ2-5	ASSPQAEREDAERQETQY
TRBV7-9	TRBJ2-1	ASSQTSGGYNEQF
TRBV7-9	TRBJ2-7	ASSSQTPGLGRSEQY
TRBV6-2/TRBV6-3	TRBJ2-7	ASKGAASYEQY
TRBV4-1	TRBJ2-1	ASSPHNNEQF
TRBV20-1	TRBJ2-5	SARATGYQETQY
TRBV7-3	TRBJ2-3	ASSLKGGTGPTDTQY
TRBV7-9	TRBJ1-3	ASSPFTGTVSGNTIY
TRBV5-5	TRBJ1-2	ASSLASDAGYT
TRBV7-6	TRBJ2-2	ASSLVGLAGAGELF
TRBV7-9	TRBJ2-3	ASSLAATTDTQY
TRBV6-2/TRBV6-3	TRBJ2-1	ASSSTSGRENEQF